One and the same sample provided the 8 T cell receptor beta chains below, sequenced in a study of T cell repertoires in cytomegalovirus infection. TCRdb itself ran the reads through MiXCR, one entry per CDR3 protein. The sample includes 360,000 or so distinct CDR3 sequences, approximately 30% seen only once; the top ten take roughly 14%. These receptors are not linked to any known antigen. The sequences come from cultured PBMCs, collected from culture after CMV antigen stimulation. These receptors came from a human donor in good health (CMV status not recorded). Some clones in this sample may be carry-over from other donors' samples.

The CDR3: CASKTTGQYNSPLHF. CDR3 nucleotide sequence: TGCGCCAGCAAAACGACGGGACAGTATAATTCACCCCTCCACTTT. The chain has TRBV5-1 and TRBJ1-6; TRBD1 aligns across 7 bases. With V trimmed by 6 bases and J by 4 bases, 7 bases remained unmatched. The length of the CDR3 is 15 residues. Looked up from germline, CDR1 is SGHRS and CDR2 is YFSETQ.

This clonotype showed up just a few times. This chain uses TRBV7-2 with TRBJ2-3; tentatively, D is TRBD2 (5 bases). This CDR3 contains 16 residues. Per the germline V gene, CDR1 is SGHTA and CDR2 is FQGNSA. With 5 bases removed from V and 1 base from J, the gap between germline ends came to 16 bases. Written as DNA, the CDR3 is TGTGCCAGCAGCCGGACTGGGCGGGCCGGCACAGATACGCAGTATTTT. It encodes CASSRTGRAGTDTQYF.

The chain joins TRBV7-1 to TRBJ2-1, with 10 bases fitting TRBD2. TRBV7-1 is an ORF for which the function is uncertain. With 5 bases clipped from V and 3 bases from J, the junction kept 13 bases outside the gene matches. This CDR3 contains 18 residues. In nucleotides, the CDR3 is TGTGCCAGCAGCCATGGTCCTAAACTAGCGGGAATCTACAATGAGCAGTTCTTC. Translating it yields CASSHGPKLAGIYNEQFF.

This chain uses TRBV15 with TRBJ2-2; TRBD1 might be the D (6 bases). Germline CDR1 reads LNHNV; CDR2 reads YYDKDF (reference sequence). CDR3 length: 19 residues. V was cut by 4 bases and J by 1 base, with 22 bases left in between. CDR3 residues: CATSIEASGTLGNTGELFF. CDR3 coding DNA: TGTGCCACCAGCATTGAAGCATCCGGGACACTAGGGAACACCGGGGAGCTGTTTTTT.

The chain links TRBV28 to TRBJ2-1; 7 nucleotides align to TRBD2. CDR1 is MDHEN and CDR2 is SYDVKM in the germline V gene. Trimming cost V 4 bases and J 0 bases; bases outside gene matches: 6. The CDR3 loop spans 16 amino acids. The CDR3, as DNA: TGTGCCAGCAGTTCCATAGCGGGTCCCTCCTACAATGAGCAGTTCTTC. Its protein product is CASSSIAGPSYNEQFF.

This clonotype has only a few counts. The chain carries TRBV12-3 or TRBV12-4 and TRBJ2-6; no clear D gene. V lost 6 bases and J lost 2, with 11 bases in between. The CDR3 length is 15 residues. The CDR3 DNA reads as TGTGCCAGCAGCGCCAGCCGGGCTGGGGCCAACGTCCTGACTTTC. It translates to CASSASRAGANVLTF.

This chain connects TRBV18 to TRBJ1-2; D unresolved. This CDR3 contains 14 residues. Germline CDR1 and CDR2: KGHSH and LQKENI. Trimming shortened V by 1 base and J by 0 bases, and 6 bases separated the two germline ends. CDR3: CASSPQGTNYGYTF. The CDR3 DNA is TGTGCCAGCTCACCACAGGGTACTAACTATGGCTACACCTTC.

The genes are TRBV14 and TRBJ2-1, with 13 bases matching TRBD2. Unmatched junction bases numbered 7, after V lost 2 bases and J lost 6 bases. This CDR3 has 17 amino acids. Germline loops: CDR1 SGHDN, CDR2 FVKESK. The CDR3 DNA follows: TGTGCCAGCAGCCAAATTAGAGGACTAGCGGGAGTCAATGAGCAGTTCTTC. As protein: CASSQIRGLAGVNEQFF.